A selection of T cell receptor beta chains follows, all from one sample in a study of shared clonotypes between healthy human individuals. Sequencing was performed with immunoSEQ multiplex PCR; in TCRdb, only in-frame clones are kept and a portion is missing. Found here are some 490,000 clones, almost 80% of them singletons; the top ten hold about 12%. Material for sequencing was PBMCs. Source of these receptors: a woman between 35 and 50 years old in good health. Some clones in this sample may be carry-over from other donors' samples. CDR3s leave out the opening cysteine and the closing phenylalanine or tryptophan.

cdr3_length: 10; v_call: TRBV19; j_call: TRBJ2-5; cdr3_aa: ASGRAEETRY
cdr3_length: 13; v_call: TRBV28; j_call: TRBJ2-7; cdr3_aa: ASSYLAGGHYEQY
cdr3_length: 13; v_call: TRBV19; j_call: TRBJ2-2; cdr3_aa: ASSIGQGISGELF
cdr3_length: 12; v_call: TRBV2; j_call: TRBJ2-1; cdr3_aa: ASSGARAPYEQF
cdr3_length: 17; v_call: TRBV5-1; j_call: TRBJ2-1; cdr3_aa: ASSLDPPGGRARSNEQF
cdr3_length: 10; v_call: TRBV2; j_call: TRBJ2-7; cdr3_aa: ASSVTGTMQY
cdr3_length: 10; v_call: TRBV27; j_call: TRBJ2-7; cdr3_aa: AGSLNRNEQY
cdr3_length: 11; v_call: TRBV29-1; j_call: TRBJ1-6; cdr3_aa: SVVSRERSPLH
cdr3_length: 14; v_call: TRBV2; j_call: TRBJ1-2; cdr3_aa: ASGQGARSGNYGYT
cdr3_length: 14; v_call: TRBV18; j_call: TRBJ2-2; cdr3_aa: AILGPSGSRIGELF
cdr3_length: 13; v_call: TRBV4-1; j_call: TRBJ1-2; cdr3_aa: ASSQTTGSDYGYT
cdr3_length: 13; v_call: TRBV11-3; j_call: TRBJ2-1; cdr3_aa: ASSRREGRYNEQF
cdr3_length: 11; v_call: TRBV11-2; j_call: TRBJ1-1; cdr3_aa: ASSLGGGFEAF
cdr3_length: 11; v_call: TRBV5-8; j_call: TRBJ2-5; cdr3_aa: ASSLGVQETQY
cdr3_length: 12; v_call: TRBV19; j_call: TRBJ2-7; cdr3_aa: ASSGTGASYEQY
cdr3_length: 12; v_call: TRBV6-4; j_call: TRBJ1-1; cdr3_aa: ASSRNRGEAEAF
cdr3_length: 11; v_call: TRBV19; j_call: TRBJ2-5; cdr3_aa: ATSGGRQETQY
cdr3_length: 15; v_call: TRBV21-1; j_call: TRBJ2-2; cdr3_aa: ASSNPRTSGRDGELF
cdr3_length: 15; v_call: TRBV15; j_call: TRBJ1-4; cdr3_aa: ATSRDWGFGANEKLF
cdr3_length: 12; v_call: TRBV5-4; j_call: TRBJ1-3; cdr3_aa: ASTTGLSGNTIY
cdr3_length: 10; v_call: TRBV5-5; j_call: NA; cdr3_aa: ASSSLPYEQY
cdr3_length: 14; v_call: TRBV27; j_call: TRBJ2-3; cdr3_aa: ASSLSSGRNTDTQY
cdr3_length: 12; v_call: TRBV6-5; j_call: TRBJ1-1; cdr3_aa: ASSYGTGPTEAF
cdr3_length: 10; v_call: TRBV29-1; j_call: TRBJ2-5; cdr3_aa: SVGPGPETQY
cdr3_length: 14; v_call: TRBV28; j_call: TRBJ2-4; cdr3_aa: ASSFGQGMGSSIQY
cdr3_length: 12; v_call: TRBV6-1; j_call: TRBJ1-4; cdr3_aa: ASSGTGGWEKLF
cdr3_length: 17; v_call: TRBV7-3; j_call: TRBJ2-1; cdr3_aa: ASSSRASGRAKVYNEQF
cdr3_length: 10; v_call: TRBV6-5; j_call: TRBJ2-4; cdr3_aa: GLGFGKNIQY
cdr3_length: 15; v_call: TRBV27; j_call: TRBJ2-6; cdr3_aa: ASSLGIGGSGANVLT
cdr3_length: 11; v_call: TRBV5-1; j_call: TRBJ2-5; cdr3_aa: ASSERTQETQY
cdr3_length: 9; v_call: TRBV19; j_call: TRBJ1-2; cdr3_aa: ASTHTDGYT
cdr3_length: 15; v_call: TRBV5-4; j_call: TRBJ2-5; cdr3_aa: ASSPTPGLAEQETQY
cdr3_length: 11; v_call: TRBV18; j_call: TRBJ1-5; cdr3_aa: ASSQGQNQPQH
cdr3_length: 14; v_call: TRBV5-1; j_call: TRBJ2-3; cdr3_aa: ASSSGLAGYTDTQY
cdr3_length: 16; v_call: TRBV6-1; j_call: TRBJ2-7; cdr3_aa: ASSDRGGGSGTGYEQY
cdr3_length: 12; v_call: TRBV15; j_call: TRBJ2-7; cdr3_aa: ATSSGQDPYEQY
cdr3_length: 18; v_call: TRBV4-3; j_call: TRBJ2-1; cdr3_aa: ASSQIYSVKSGSSYNEQF
cdr3_length: 11; v_call: TRBV28; j_call: TRBJ2-7; cdr3_aa: ASSSTPQDEQY
cdr3_length: 13; v_call: TRBV6-5; j_call: TRBJ1-1; cdr3_aa: ASSPRSSRSTEAF
cdr3_length: 12; v_call: TRBV29-1; j_call: TRBJ2-5; cdr3_aa: SVERTGGRETQY
cdr3_length: 11; v_call: TRBV14; j_call: TRBJ2-7; cdr3_aa: ASSPHQGYEQY